This is a list of T cell receptor beta chains from one sample in a study of Graves' ophthalmopathy and Graves' hyperthyroidism. TCRdb recomputed calls from the multiplex PCR reads with MiXCR, one row per CDR3 protein. The sample lists approximately 330,000 distinct CDR3 sequences, roughly a sixth occurring once. The sequenced material came from peripheral blood. The receptor set was obtained from an adult man with Graves' ophthalmopathy. Both conserved end residues are part of each CDR3. A D gene is named only where the DNA matches it firmly. Only some rows state a clone size, as once, few, many or a class for expanded clones.

V gene: TRBV27; clone size: many; J gene: TRBJ1-2; D gene: .; CDR3 protein: CASSLSNSHLYGYTF; CDR3 DNA: TGTGCCAGCAGTTTATCGAACTCCCACCTGTATGGCTACACCTTC
V gene: TRBV12-3/TRBV12-4; clone size: many; J gene: TRBJ2-7; D gene: TRBD2; CDR3 protein: CASSWKGAGWREDRNEQYF; CDR3 DNA: TGTGCCAGCAGTTGGAAAGGGGCGGGTTGGCGGGAGGATCGGAACGAGCAGTACTTC
V gene: TRBV27; clone size: .; J gene: TRBJ1-6; D gene: TRBD1; CDR3 protein: CASRGQGGSSYNSSLHF; CDR3 DNA: TGTGCCAGCCGGGGACAGGGGGGGAGCTCCTATAATTCATCCCTCCACTTT
V gene: TRBV2; clone size: .; J gene: TRBJ1-1; D gene: .; CDR3 protein: CASSLKGWDSNTEAFF; CDR3 DNA: TGTGCCAGCAGTTTAAAAGGTTGGGACTCGAACACTGAAGCTTTCTTT
V gene: TRBV30; clone size: many; J gene: TRBJ1-3; D gene: .; CDR3 protein: CAWSMGAGNTIYF; CDR3 DNA: TGTGCCTGGAGTATGGGGGCTGGAAACACCATATATTTT
V gene: TRBV30; clone size: many; J gene: TRBJ2-2; D gene: .; CDR3 protein: CAGEDSTGELFF; CDR3 DNA: TGTGCCGGGGAGGACAGCACCGGGGAGCTGTTTTTT
V gene: TRBV4-3; clone size: many; J gene: TRBJ2-7; D gene: TRBD1; CDR3 protein: CASSQALTGAGRYEQYF; CDR3 DNA: TGCGCCAGCAGCCAAGCTCTGACAGGGGCGGGACGGTACGAGCAGTACTTC
V gene: TRBV5-1; clone size: many; J gene: TRBJ1-5; D gene: .; CDR3 protein: CASSLEGFQPQHF; CDR3 DNA: TGCGCCAGCAGCTTGGAAGGTTTTCAGCCCCAGCATTTT
V gene: TRBV5-6; clone size: many; J gene: TRBJ1-2; D gene: .; CDR3 protein: CASSLDRQTYGYTF; CDR3 DNA: TGTGCCAGCAGCTTGGACAGACAGACCTATGGCTACACCTTC
V gene: TRBV7-2; clone size: many; J gene: TRBJ2-5; D gene: .; CDR3 protein: CASSLGGDGETQYF; CDR3 DNA: TGTGCCAGCAGCCTAGGCGGGGACGGGGAGACCCAGTACTTC
V gene: TRBV30; clone size: many; J gene: TRBJ1-1; D gene: .; CDR3 protein: CAWNSVLNTEAFF; CDR3 DNA: TGTGCCTGGAACTCGGTGTTGAACACTGAAGCTTTCTTT
V gene: TRBV2; clone size: many; J gene: TRBJ2-5; D gene: TRBD2; CDR3 protein: CASRDGTSGGVTQYF; CDR3 DNA: TGTGCCAGCAGAGACGGGACTAGCGGGGGGGTGACCCAGTACTTC
V gene: TRBV20-1; clone size: many; J gene: TRBJ1-2; D gene: .; CDR3 protein: CSAAVVPYGYAF; CDR3 DNA: TGCAGTGCTGCAGTCGTCCCCTATGGCTACGCCTTC
V gene: TRBV12-3/TRBV12-4; clone size: many; J gene: TRBJ1-2; D gene: TRBD1; CDR3 protein: CASSRQGKHGYTF; CDR3 DNA: TGTGCCAGCAGCCGACAGGGGAAGCATGGCTACACCTTC
V gene: TRBV7-3; clone size: many; J gene: TRBJ2-5; D gene: .; CDR3 protein: CASSPGTAGTQYF; CDR3 DNA: TGTGCCAGCAGCCCGGGGACTGCCGGGACCCAGTACTTC
V gene: TRBV4-1; clone size: many; J gene: TRBJ1-5; D gene: .; CDR3 protein: CASSPGKNQPQHF; CDR3 DNA: TGCGCCAGCAGCCCGGGGAAAAATCAGCCCCAGCATTTT
V gene: TRBV15; clone size: many; J gene: TRBJ2-7; D gene: .; CDR3 protein: CATSREVSGVHEQYF; CDR3 DNA: TGTGCCACCAGCAGAGAGGTTTCGGGGGTCCACGAGCAGTACTTC
V gene: TRBV19; clone size: many; J gene: TRBJ1-6; D gene: .; CDR3 protein: CASRDTSVLNSPLHF; CDR3 DNA: TGTGCCAGTCGGGACACCTCTGTATTAAATTCACCCCTCCACTTT
V gene: TRBV6-5; clone size: many; J gene: TRBJ1-2; D gene: .; CDR3 protein: CASSYSPGGVGYTF; CDR3 DNA: TGTGCCAGCAGTTACTCACCCGGGGGCGTGGGCTACACCTTC